These 3 T cell receptor beta chains share one sample of origin, sequenced in a study of shared T cell receptors in the human thymus. Using immunoSEQ multiplex PCR, the repertoire was profiled, and TCRdb retains in-frame clones only, with some absent. The sample lists some 700,000 clones, over 75% occurring once. These data also featured in a second study, about human thymus T cells.

The sequencing sample was made of thymocytes. These receptors were collected from a boy under two years old with a congenital heart defect.

This sequence joins TRBV5-6 and TRBJ1-1; TRBD1 agrees at 8 bases. J lost 4 bases, V lost 4 bases, and 0 bases had no gene match. This CDR3 is 12 amino acids long. Germline lookup yields CDR1 SGHDT and CDR2 YYEEEE. The CDR3: CASSDRGTEAFF. The CDR3 DNA reads as TGTGCCAGCAGCGACAGGGGCACTGAAGCTTTCTTT.

J is TRBJ1-5 and V is TRBV12-5; no definite D call. Germline assignment: CDR1 LGHNT and CDR2 FRNRAP. Trimming left V 0 bases short and J 7 bases short, with 13 bases between. The CDR3 is made up of 15 amino acids. The CDR3 here is CASGLVLRGGQPQHF. Here the CDR3 DNA reads TGTGCTAGTGGTTTGGTACTTCGGGGTGGCCAGCCCCAGCATTTT.

The V call is TRBV5-1, the J call TRBJ2-3, with TRBD1 as a possible D gene (5 bases). CDR1 is SGHRS and CDR2 is YFSETQ in the germline V gene. V lost 1 base, J lost 5 bases, and 8 bases lay in between. The CDR3 contains 13 residues. CDR3 nucleotide sequence: TGCGCCAGCAGCTTGAATAGGGGAGATACGCAGTATTTT. Its protein product is CASSLNRGDTQYF.